The source of this T cell receptor beta chain is a study of shared T cell receptors in the human thymus. CDR1 is SGHAT and CDR2 is FQNNGV in the germline V gene. Trimming cost V 0 bases and J 5 bases, with 8 bases left between them. This CDR3 is built from 13 residues. This clone was found a few times. Libraries were prepared by immunoSEQ multiplex PCR; TCRdb keeps only in-frame clonotypes and omits some of them. This table holds 550,000 to 800,000 clones, 80% to 90% found once. These data were also reused for a study on human thymus T cells. That work states: Infants served as donors; they were healthy and Finnish and were having corrective surgery for congenital heart defects. The source of the thymus tissue was resections taken during corrective heart surgery. Thymic as well as blood repertoires seemed to favor certain V and J genes unevenly. Related work found strong thymic repertoire overlap between unrelated individuals.

This chain links TRBV11-2 with TRBJ2-7; D gene ambiguous. The sequence was collected from a girl in the first two years of life with a congenital heart defect. The sample was thymocytes. CDR3 nucleotides: TGTGCCAGCAGCTTAGATCCGGTCCACGAGCAGTACTTC. This gives the protein CASSLDPVHEQYF.